This T cell receptor (beta chain) stems from a study of graft-versus-host responses after intestinal transplantation (dated by TCRdb to about 2021). A note on the overall study: Multivisceral, liver-intestinal, or isolated intestinal transplants were received by the recipients. Of the roughly 26 intestinal transplant recipients enrolled in the cohort, one of whom was a retransplant, a few patients without pretransplant specimens were excluded. After intestinal transplantation, graft-versus-host and host-versus-graft alloreactive T cell clones in the graft, circulation and bone marrow were tracked using bulk TCR-beta CDR3 sequencing. Alloreactive clones were identified by sequencing pre-transplant mixed lymphocyte reaction products and comparing these products with unstimulated pre-transplant donor and recipient T cells. Donor T cell macrochimerism was defined as a peak of at least 4% donor T cells among recipient peripheral blood mononuclear cells. Anti-thymocyte globulin induction was given to all recipients, followed by maintenance tacrolimus and steroids for roughly 3 years. Samples from a few later patients were sequenced in-house on an Illumina MiSeq with MiXCR processing rather than by the commercial service. What the study reported, not specific to this receptor: Patients with donor T cell macrochimerism had high GvH to HvG T cell clonal ratios in their allografts. GvH clones turned up in recipient bone marrow, with some appearing earlier in ileal mucosa or blood, a pattern consistent with an intestinal mucosal origin. Early after transplant, declines in HvG clones were associated with peak levels of circulating GvH clones. The conclusions were limited by the relatively low number and heterogeneity of the intestinal transplant patients.

Libraries were constructed by the immunoSEQ multiplex PCR assay. High-throughput TCR-beta CDR3 sequencing of genomic DNA from most patients was performed by Adaptive Biotechnologies. Concerning the study's data processing: Adaptive's ImmunoSEQ software was the source of the TCR sequencing data for 15 to 20 patients, while a few other patients were processed with MiXCR and VDJtools. CDR3 nucleotide sequences shared between donor and recipient were removed because their origin could not be assigned. To count as alloreactive, a clone needed at least 2-fold expansion over unstimulated cells and a minimum CFSE-low frequency of 0.002% (template counts) or 0.001% (read counts). A clone was considered mappable if detected in the sequenced pre-transplant spleen, lymph node, or MLR CFSE-low populations of the donor or recipient. The cumulative frequency of alloreactive clones was calculated as a percentage of all sequences, weighted by copy number. As stored in TCRdb, this immuneACCESS dataset retains in-frame rearrangements with V and J assigned. A fraction of the clones does not appear; measured against another copy, unresolved V genes explain less than half of the discrepancy, and the remainder lacks a known reason. V and J calls and clone size follow that table, whereas D and trimming were derived from the DNA. The sample table shows tens of thousands of clones, and 89% are seen once. The ten biggest clones cover roughly 5% of the sample.

From the germline V gene, CDR1 is MRHNA and CDR2 is SNTAGT. V is shortened by 6 bases, J by 0 bases, and the region joining them spans 7 bases. Taken from cysteine to phenylalanine, the CDR3 has 13 residues. The only DNA kept is the CDR3, 39 bases in frame from the first base. In the first month after transplant, blood samples were collected up to 4 times, and after that at least monthly when available. This clone has more than one count but fewer than ten. The specificity of this receptor is unknown. No much larger clone is present one base from it, and per-base qualities are unavailable. The chain was built from TRBV6-4 and TRBJ2-3; the D assignment is uncertain and may be TRBD1 or TRBD2, with 5 bases supporting each. The sequencing here drew on PBMCs, taken roughly 64 days after intestinal transplantation. This TCR was sampled from a human patient who received an intestinal transplant, so some T cells may come from the graft donor. CDR3 sequence: CASSRDSTDTQYF. The DNA sequence is as follows: TGTGCCAGCAGCCGGGACAGCACAGATACGCAGTATTTT.